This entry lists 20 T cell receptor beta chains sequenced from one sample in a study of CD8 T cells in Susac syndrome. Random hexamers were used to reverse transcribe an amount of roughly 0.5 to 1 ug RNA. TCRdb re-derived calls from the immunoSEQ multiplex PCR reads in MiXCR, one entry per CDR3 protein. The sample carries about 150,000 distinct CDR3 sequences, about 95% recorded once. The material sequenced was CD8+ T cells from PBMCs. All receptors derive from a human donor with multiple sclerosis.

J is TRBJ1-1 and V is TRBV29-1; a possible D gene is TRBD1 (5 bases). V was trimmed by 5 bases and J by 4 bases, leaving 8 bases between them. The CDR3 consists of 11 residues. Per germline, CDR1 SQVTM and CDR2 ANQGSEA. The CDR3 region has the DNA TGCAGCGTTAAGGGGCCCACTGAAGCTTTCTTT. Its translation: CSVKGPTEAFF.

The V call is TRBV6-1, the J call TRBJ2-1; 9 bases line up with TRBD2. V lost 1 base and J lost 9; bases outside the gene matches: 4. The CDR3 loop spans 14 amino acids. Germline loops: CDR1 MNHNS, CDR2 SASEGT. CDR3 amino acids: CASSEGLAEIEQFF. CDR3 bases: TGTGCCAGCAGTGAAGGACTAGCGGAGATTGAGCAGTTCTTC.

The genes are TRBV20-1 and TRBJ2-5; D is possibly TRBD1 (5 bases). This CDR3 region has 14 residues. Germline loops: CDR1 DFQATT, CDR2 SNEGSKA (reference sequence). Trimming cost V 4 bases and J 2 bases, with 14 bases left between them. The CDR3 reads CSATLRQLQETQYF. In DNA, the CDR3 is TGCAGTGCTACCCTTAGACAGCTACAAGAGACCCAGTACTTC.

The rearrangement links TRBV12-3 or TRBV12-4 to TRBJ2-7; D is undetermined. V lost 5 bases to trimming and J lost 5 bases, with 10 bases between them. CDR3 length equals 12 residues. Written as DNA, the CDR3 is TGTGCCAGCAGTATTGTTGGTCACGAGCAGTACGTC. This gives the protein CASSIVGHEQYV.

This chain's CDR3 is CSADDSYEQYF. The CDR3 DNA reads TGCAGCGCTGACGACAGTTACGAGCAGTACTTC. The rearrangement joins TRBV29-1 to TRBJ2-7; possibly TRBD1 for D (5 bases). The CDR3 length is 11 residues. Germline CDR1 reads SQVTM; CDR2 reads ANQGSEA. Trimming left V 7 bases short and J 4 bases short, with 11 bases between.

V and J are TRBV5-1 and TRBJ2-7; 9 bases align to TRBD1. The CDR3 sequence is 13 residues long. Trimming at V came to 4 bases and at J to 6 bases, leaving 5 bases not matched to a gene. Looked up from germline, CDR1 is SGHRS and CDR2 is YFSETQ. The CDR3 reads CASSRTGASEQYV. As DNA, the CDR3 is TGCGCCAGCAGCAGGACAGGGGCGAGCGAGCAGTACGTC.

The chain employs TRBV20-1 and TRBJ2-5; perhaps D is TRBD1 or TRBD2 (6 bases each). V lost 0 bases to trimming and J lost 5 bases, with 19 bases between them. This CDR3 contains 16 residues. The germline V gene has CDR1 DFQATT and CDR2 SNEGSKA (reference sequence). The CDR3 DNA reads TGCAGTGCTAGAGATCTTTCGGGGGCCGTGGTGGAGACCCAGTACTTC. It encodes CSARDLSGAVVETQYF.

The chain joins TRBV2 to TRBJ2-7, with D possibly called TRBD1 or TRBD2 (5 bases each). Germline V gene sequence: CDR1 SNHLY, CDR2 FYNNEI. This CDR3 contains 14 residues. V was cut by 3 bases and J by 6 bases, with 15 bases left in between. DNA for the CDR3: TGTGCCAGCAGTGAGGGGACCTCAAGGGGCGAGCAGTACGTC. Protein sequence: CASSEGTSRGEQYV.

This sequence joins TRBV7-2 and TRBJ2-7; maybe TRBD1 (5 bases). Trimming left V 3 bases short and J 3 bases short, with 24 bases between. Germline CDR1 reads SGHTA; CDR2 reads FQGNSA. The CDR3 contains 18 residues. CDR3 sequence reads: CASSFRGGAVIPDYEQYV. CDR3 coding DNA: TGTGCCAGCAGCTTCCGAGGTGGGGCCGTGATCCCGGACTACGAGCAGTACGTC.

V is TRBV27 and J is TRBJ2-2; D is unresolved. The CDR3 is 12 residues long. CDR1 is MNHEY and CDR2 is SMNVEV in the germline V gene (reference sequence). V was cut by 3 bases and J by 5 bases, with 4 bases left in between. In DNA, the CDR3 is TGTGCCAGCAGTTTCCTTACCGGGGAGCTGTTTTTT. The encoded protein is CASSFLTGELFF.

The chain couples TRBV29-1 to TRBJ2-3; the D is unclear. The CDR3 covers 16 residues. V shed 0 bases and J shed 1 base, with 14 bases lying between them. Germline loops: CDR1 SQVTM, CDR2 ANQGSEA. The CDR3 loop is CSVEDPRPRGTDTQYF. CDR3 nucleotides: TGCAGCGTTGAAGATCCCCGGCCAAGAGGCACAGATACGCAGTATTTT.

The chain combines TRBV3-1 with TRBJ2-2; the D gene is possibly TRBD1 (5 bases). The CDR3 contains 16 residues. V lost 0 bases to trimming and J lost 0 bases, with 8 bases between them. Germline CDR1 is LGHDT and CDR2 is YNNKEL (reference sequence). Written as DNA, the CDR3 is TGTGCCAGCAGCCAAGAAGAGACAGCGAACACCGGGGAGCTGTTTTTT. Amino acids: CASSQEETANTGELFF. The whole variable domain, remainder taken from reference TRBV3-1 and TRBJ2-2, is DTAVSQTPKYLVTQMGNDKSIKCEQNLGHDTMYWYKQDSKKFLKIMFSYNNKELIINETVPNRFSPKSPDKAHLNLHINSLELGDSAVYFCASSQEETANTGELFFGEGSRLTVL.

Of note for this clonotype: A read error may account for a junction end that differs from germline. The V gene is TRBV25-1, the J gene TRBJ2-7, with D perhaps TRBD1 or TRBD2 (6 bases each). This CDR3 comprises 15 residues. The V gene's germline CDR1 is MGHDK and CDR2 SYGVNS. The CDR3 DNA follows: TGTGCCAGTAGTGAATCTCGGGGGCGCATACACGAGCAGTACTTC. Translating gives CASSESRGRIHEQYF.

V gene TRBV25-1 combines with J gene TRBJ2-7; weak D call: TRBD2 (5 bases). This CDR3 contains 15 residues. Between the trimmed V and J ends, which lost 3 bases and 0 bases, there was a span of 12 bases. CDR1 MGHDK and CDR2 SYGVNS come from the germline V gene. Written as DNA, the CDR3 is TGTGCCAGCAGTGATGGAACAGAGGGCTCCTACGAGCAGTACTTC. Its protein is CASSDGTEGSYEQYF.

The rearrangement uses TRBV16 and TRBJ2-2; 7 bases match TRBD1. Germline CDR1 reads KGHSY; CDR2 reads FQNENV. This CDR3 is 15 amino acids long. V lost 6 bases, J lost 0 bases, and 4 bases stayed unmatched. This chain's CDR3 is CASSPGTANTGELFF. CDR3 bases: TGTGCCAGCAGTCCCGGGACAGCGAACACCGGGGAGCTGTTTTTT.

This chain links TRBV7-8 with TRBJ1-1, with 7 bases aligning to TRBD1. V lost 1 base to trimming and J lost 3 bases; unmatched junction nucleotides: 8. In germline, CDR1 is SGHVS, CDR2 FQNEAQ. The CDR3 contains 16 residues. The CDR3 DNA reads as TGTGCCAGCAGCTTAGTTCAGGGGGGAGAGGACACTGAAGCTTTCTTT. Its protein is CASSLVQGGEDTEAFF. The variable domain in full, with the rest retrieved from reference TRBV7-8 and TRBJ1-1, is GAGVSQSPRYKVAKRGQDVALRCDPISGHVSLFWYQQALGQGPEFLTYFQNEAQLDKSGLPSDRFFAERPEGSVSTLKIQRTQQEDSAVYLCASSLVQGGEDTEAFFGQGTRLTVV.

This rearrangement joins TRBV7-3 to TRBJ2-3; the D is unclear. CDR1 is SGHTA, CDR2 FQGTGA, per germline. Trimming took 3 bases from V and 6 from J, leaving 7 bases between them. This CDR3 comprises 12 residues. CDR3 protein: CASSFSMDTQYF. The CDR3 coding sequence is TGTGCCAGCAGCTTTAGTATGGATACGCAGTATTTT.

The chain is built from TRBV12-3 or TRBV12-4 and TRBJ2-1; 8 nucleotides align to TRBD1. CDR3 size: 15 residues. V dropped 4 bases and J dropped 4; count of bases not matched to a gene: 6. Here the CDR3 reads CASSSPGQEYNEQFF. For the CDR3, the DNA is TGTGCCAGCAGTTCCCCGGGACAGGAGTACAATGAGCAGTTCTTC.

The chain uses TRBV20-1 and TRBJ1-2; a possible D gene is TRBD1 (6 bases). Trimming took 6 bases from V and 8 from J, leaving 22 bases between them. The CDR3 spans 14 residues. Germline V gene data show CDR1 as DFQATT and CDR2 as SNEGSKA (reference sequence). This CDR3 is CSASTGPPPSGYTF. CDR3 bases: TGCAGTGCATCTACAGGGCCACCGCCCTCCGGCTACACCTTC.

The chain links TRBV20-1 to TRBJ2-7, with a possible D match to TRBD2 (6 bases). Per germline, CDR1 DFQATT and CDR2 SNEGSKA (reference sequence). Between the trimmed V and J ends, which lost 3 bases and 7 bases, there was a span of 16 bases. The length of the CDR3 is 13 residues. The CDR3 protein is CSASAAPAGEQYV. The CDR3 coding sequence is TGCAGTGCTAGCGCTGCTCCGGCGGGAGAGCAGTACGTC.